This entry lists 21 T cell receptor beta chains sequenced from one sample in a study of blood T cell repertoires in COVID-19. Only in-frame clones appear in the TCRdb table, and some are missing; sequencing was by immunoSEQ multiplex PCR. The sample carries 300,000 to 400,000 clones, roughly nine tenths recorded once. The specimen sequenced was PBMCs or T cells enriched from blood (not recorded which). All receptors derive from a man younger than 30 who had recovered from COVID-19.

The rearrangement uses TRBV10-2 and TRBJ1-2, with D hard to call. This CDR3 has 15 residues. Per the germline V gene, CDR1 is WSHSY and CDR2 is SAAADI. Trimming left V 3 bases short and J 0 bases short, with 11 bases between. The CDR3 DNA follows: TGCGCCAGCAGTGAACTGGTGGGAGCTAACTATGGCTACACCTTC. Its translation is CASSELVGANYGYTF.

The rearrangement links TRBV6-1 to TRBJ1-4; D call uncertain. Looked up from germline, CDR1 is MNHNS and CDR2 is SASEGT. The CDR3 extends over 16 amino acids. Trimming shortened V by 0 bases and J by 3 bases, and 11 bases separated the two germline ends. Here the CDR3 reads CASSEALGIANEKLFF. CDR3 nucleotide sequence: TGTGCCAGCAGTGAAGCGCTCGGGATTGCTAATGAAAAACTGTTTTTT.

The chain employs TRBV6-6 and TRBJ1-5; 7 positions agree with TRBD1. With V trimmed by 2 bases and J by 0 bases, 4 bases remained unmatched. Germline CDR1 MNHNY, CDR2 SVGAGI (reference sequence). The CDR3 length is 16 residues. The CDR3 sequence is CASSYLGTVSNQPQHF. The CDR3 DNA reads TGTGCCAGCAGTTACCTTGGGACAGTTAGCAATCAGCCCCAGCATTTT.

This chain joins TRBV28 and TRBJ1-4; D perhaps matches TRBD1 (6 bases). The CDR3 is made up of 17 amino acids. Germline assignment: CDR1 MDHEN and CDR2 SYDVKM. Trimming left V 5 bases short and J 2 bases short, with 18 bases between. This chain's CDR3 is CASSPAITGSTNEKLFF. The CDR3 DNA follows: TGTGCCAGCAGTCCGGCGATTACAGGGTCGACTAATGAAAAACTGTTTTTT.

The J gene is TRBJ1-1, the V gene TRBV7-9, with D possibly matching TRBD1 (5 bases). This CDR3 contains 16 residues. CDR1 is SEHNR and CDR2 is FQNEAQ in the germline V gene (reference sequence). V was cut by 1 base and J by 0 bases, with 12 bases left in between. The CDR3 DNA is TGTGCCAGCAGCTTAGTCAAAGGGGAGGTGAACACTGAAGCTTTCTTT. The encoded protein is CASSLVKGEVNTEAFF.

The J gene is TRBJ1-2, the V gene TRBV7-2; the match to TRBD1 covers 7 bases. The CDR3 extends over 13 amino acids. The V and J ends lost 3 bases and 7 bases, in that order; junction bases with no gene match: 5. Germline lookup yields CDR1 SGHTA and CDR2 FQGNSA. CDR3 sequence (DNA): TGTGCCAGCAGCTTTGACAGGGCGGGTGGCTACACCTTC. It translates to CASSFDRAGGYTF.

The chain carries TRBV24-1 and TRBJ2-3, with a tentative D call TRBD2 (8 bases). Trimming shortened V by 9 bases and J by 9 bases, and 33 bases separated the two germline ends. The CDR3 is made up of 18 amino acids. CDR1 KGHDR and CDR2 SFDVKD come from the germline V gene. CDR3 coding DNA: TGTGCCACCTCCGACAGGGTTGGTCGGCGGGAGGCCCTACCAACGCAGTATTTT. Its translation: CATSDRVGRREALPTQYF.

The V gene is TRBV7-8, the J gene TRBJ1-1, with 11 bases that match TRBD1. Germline CDR1 is SGHVS and CDR2 is FQNEAQ. V lost 5 bases and J lost 10; bases outside the gene matches: 12. This CDR3 contains 15 residues. CDR3 nucleotide sequence: TGTGCCAGCAGCAACGGACAGGGGGCATTTTTGGGAGCTTTCTTT. Amino acid sequence: CASSNGQGAFLGAFF. Full variable domain (remainder filled in from reference TRBV7-8 and TRBJ1-1): GAGVSQSPRYKVAKRGQDVALRCDPISGHVSLFWYQQALGQGPEFLTYFQNEAQLDKSGLPSDRFFAERPEGSVSTLKIQRTQQEDSAVYLCASSNGQGAFLGAFFGQGTRLTVV.

This clone occurred a few times. The V gene is TRBV29-1, the J gene TRBJ2-7; 7 nucleotides match TRBD1. The CDR3 length is 12 residues. The germline CDR1 and CDR2 sequences are SQVTM and ANQGSEA. J was trimmed by 5 bases and V by 3 bases; bases with no gene match: 4. CDR3 coding DNA: TGCAGCGTTGATCCCGGGACAGACGAGCAGTACTTC. The encoded protein is CSVDPGTDEQYF.

The table lists this clone with a few counts. This rearrangement joins TRBV7-9 to TRBJ2-3; 13 bases are a match to TRBD2. This CDR3 is built from 16 residues. The V gene's germline CDR1 is SEHNR and CDR2 FQNEAQ (reference sequence). V lost 7 bases, J lost 2 bases, and 6 bases stayed unmatched. The CDR3 region is CASTRLAGGITDTQYF. Written as DNA, the CDR3 is TGTGCCAGCACCAGACTAGCGGGGGGCATCACAGATACGCAGTATTTT.

This chain's CDR3 is CASSLEQGIGGELFF. For the CDR3, the DNA is TGTGCCAGCAGCTTAGAACAGGGGATAGGCGGGGAGCTGTTTTTT. The rearrangement links TRBV7-2 to TRBJ2-2; 7 bases match TRBD1. J lost 7 bases, V lost 1 base, and 6 bases had no gene match. The CDR3 has 15 amino acids. The germline CDR1 and CDR2 sequences are SGHTA and FQGNSA. The variable domain in full, with the rest retrieved from reference TRBV7-2 and TRBJ2-2, is GAGVSQSPSNKVTEKGKDVELRCDPISGHTALYWYRQSLGQGLEFLIYFQGNSAPDKSGLPSDRFSAERTGGSVSTLTIQRTQQEDSAVYLCASSLEQGIGGELFFGEGSRLTVL.

The gene calls are TRBV7-9 and TRBJ1-5; tentatively, D is TRBD1 (6 bases). The CDR3 loop spans 17 amino acids. Germline CDR1 and CDR2: SEHNR and FQNEAQ (reference sequence). Trimming left V 2 bases short and J 0 bases short, with 14 bases between. The CDR3 DNA sequence: TGTGCCAGCAGCTTATTCCAGGACAGAACTAGCAATCAGCCCCAGCATTTT. Its translation: CASSLFQDRTSNQPQHF.

The chain joins TRBV27 to TRBJ2-7; 7 bases are shared with TRBD2. This CDR3 is built from 13 residues. Germline CDR1 is MNHEY and CDR2 is SMNVEV (reference sequence). J lost 3 bases, V lost 6 bases, and 5 bases had no gene match. The chain's CDR3 is CASSRGTNYEQYF. The CDR3 DNA follows: TGTGCCAGCAGCAGAGGGACTAACTACGAGCAGTACTTC.

The chain uses TRBV7-9 and TRBJ1-2; 8 bases agree with TRBD1. Germline values: CDR1 SEHNR, CDR2 FQNEAQ (reference sequence). The CDR3 length is 13 residues. Trimming took 4 bases from V and 8 from J; bases not matched to a gene: 6. CDR3 sequence: CASSSTTGEGYTF. CDR3 DNA sequence: TGTGCCAGCAGCTCCACGACAGGGGAAGGCTACACCTTC.

The genes are TRBV6-2 or TRBV6-3 and TRBJ1-5; TRBD1 might be the D (5 bases). This CDR3 is 14 amino acids long. Germline loops: CDR1 MNHEY, CDR2 SVGEGT. The ends were cut back, 4 bases at V and 0 bases at J, with 7 bases in the middle. CDR3 in amino acids: CASSSGNSNQPQHF. The CDR3 DNA reads TGTGCCAGCAGTTCAGGGAATAGCAATCAGCCCCAGCATTTT.

V and J are TRBV11-1 and TRBJ2-1; D ambiguous. V was trimmed by 2 bases and J by 13 bases, leaving 12 bases between them. Germline CDR1 SGHAT, CDR2 FQDESV (reference sequence). The CDR3 contains 12 residues. CDR3 DNA: TGTGCCAGCAGCTTATGGGCCAATCAACAGTTCTTC. It specifies CASSLWANQQFF.

Comments on this clone: The sample holds other DNA sequences that translate to the same CDR3. This sequence joins TRBV28 and TRBJ1-3; 7 bases agree with TRBD1. V dropped 4 bases and J dropped 1; count of bases not matched to a gene: 4. From germline, CDR1 is MDHEN and CDR2 SYDVKM. There are 15 residues in the CDR3. CDR3 loop: CASSSGTVSGNTIYF. The CDR3 region has the DNA TGTGCCAGCAGTTCCGGGACAGTGTCTGGAAACACCATATATTTT.

This clone was found once. The chain uses TRBV28 and TRBJ1-2, with 7 nucleotides matching TRBD1. This CDR3 spans 16 amino acids. CDR1 is MDHEN and CDR2 is SYDVKM in the germline V gene. J lost 6 bases, V lost 3 bases, and 13 bases had no gene match. The CDR3 region has the DNA TGTGCCAGCAGTTTTGGCCCCCAGGAGGGGGCGAATGGCTACACCTTC. Its protein is CASSFGPQEGANGYTF.

The chain couples TRBV5-4 to TRBJ1-4, with 7 nucleotides matching TRBD1. The CDR3 runs 12 residues. The junction had 1 base not matched to a gene; V was cut back by 3 bases and J by 8 bases. Germline loops: CDR1 SGHNT, CDR2 YYREEE (reference sequence). The CDR3 region is CASSSTGEKLFF. Written as DNA, the CDR3 is TGTGCCAGCAGCTCGACAGGGGAAAAACTGTTTTTT.

The chain combines TRBV5-8 with TRBJ2-7; D may be TRBD2 (6 bases). The CDR3 sequence is 14 residues long. The germline V gene encodes CDR1 SGHTS and CDR2 YDEGEE. The V end lost 0 bases, the J end lost 1 base, and 8 bases lay between the germline ends. The CDR3, as DNA: TGTGCCAGCAGCTTGGACGGGAGATCCTACGAGCAGTACTTC. Its protein is CASSLDGRSYEQYF.

V gene TRBV10-3 combines with J gene TRBJ2-1; 7 nucleotides align to TRBD2. V dropped 6 bases and J dropped 6; count of bases not matched to a gene: 8. CDR3 size: 14 residues. From germline, CDR1 is ENHRY and CDR2 SYGVKD. CDR3 sequence reads: CAISARGRGNEQFF. CDR3 sequence (DNA): TGTGCCATCAGCGCCAGAGGGAGGGGCAATGAGCAGTTCTTC.